This TCR beta chain is drawn from a study of CD8 T cells in ankylosing spondylitis. Whole-study findings and limits: Matched synovial fluid from ankylosing spondylitis patients was reported to be enriched for disease-linked clones. Blood from ankylosing spondylitis patients appeared to carry a characteristic roughly 8-variant TCR beta motif. There were earlier reports of some motif variants in reactive arthritis synovial fluid and blood.

Preparation of TCR beta libraries was done by quantitative 5'-RACE with molecular barcodes. TCRdb passed the 5' RACE reads through MiXCR, listing each CDR3 protein once. The sample records approximately 180,000 distinct CDR3 sequences, over 15% being singletons. A note on this clonotype: The antigen is not known.

J gave up 0 bases and V 5 bases, and 6 bases lay outside the gene matches. Per the germline V gene, CDR1 is SGHDN and CDR2 is FVKESK. The CDR3 runs 16 residues. The sequenced sample was blood, either unsorted or a sorted T cell fraction (not recorded which). The chain joins TRBV14 to TRBJ2-1; 8 bases line up with TRBD1. This receptor was identified in a male donor aged 10-30 years with ankylosing spondylitis or in good health (not recorded which). CDR3 residues: CASSFRTGSSYNEQFF. The CDR3, as DNA: TGTGCCAGCAGCTTTAGGACAGGGAGCTCCTACAATGAGCAGTTCTTC. The full variable domain, with the rest looked up from reference TRBV14 and TRBJ2-1, is EAGVTQFPSHSVIEKGQTVTLRCDPISGHDNLYWYRRVMGKEIKFLLHFVKESKQDESGMPNNRFLAERTGGTYSTLKVQPAELEDSGVYFCASSFRTGSSYNEQFFGPGTRLTVL.